The rows below give T cell receptor beta chains drawn from one sample of a study of shared clonotypes between healthy human individuals. Clones were read by immunoSEQ multiplex PCR, and TCRdb kept only the in-frame ones, dropping some. Here the sample spans approximately 2,300,000 clones, around 90% being singletons. Sample: naive CD4+ T cells from PBMCs. These receptors were obtained from a man younger than 35 in good health. Some clones in this sample may be carry-over from other donors' samples. Both conserved end residues are part of each CDR3. Fields, in order: CDR3 length, V gene, D gene, clone size, J gene, CDR3 protein, CDR3 DNA. The D gene is left open where the match is weak. Not all rows give a size; the values are once, few, many and, for expanded clones, a class.

>14|TRBV11-3|TRBD1|-|TRBJ2-7
CASSLGQGQYEQYF
TGTGCCAGCAGCTTGGGACAGGGGCAGTACGAGCAGTACTTC
>13|TRBV28|-|-|TRBJ2-2
CASSSQGGGELFF
TGTGCCAGCAGTTCGCAGGGGGGCGGGGAGCTGTTTTTT
>15|TRBV5-1|TRBD1|-|TRBJ2-7
CASSFLPGQGNEQYF
TGCGCCAGCAGCTTTCTTCCGGGACAGGGGAACGAGCAGTACTTC
>15|TRBV28|-|-|TRBJ1-3
CASREGGDSGNTIYF
TGTGCCAGCAGGGAAGGGGGAGACTCTGGAAACACCATATATTTT
>13|TRBV6-5|-|-|TRBJ1-3
CASSDGGQAPIYF
TGTGCCAGCAGTGACGGAGGCCAGGCCCCCATATATTTT
>15|TRBV5-1|-|-|TRBJ1-3
CASSLGDISGNTIYF
TGCGCCAGCAGCTTGGGGGACATCTCTGGAAACACCATATATTTT
>13|TRBV6-1|-|-|TRBJ1-1
CASTSSQGTEAFF
TGTGCCAGCACTTCGTCCCAGGGCACTGAAGCTTTCTTT
>14|TRBV4-1|-|-|TRBJ2-7
CASSQVGRSYEQYF
TGCGCCAGCAGCCAAGTGGGACGGAGCTACGAGCAGTACTTC
>17|TRBV18|TRBD1|-|TRBJ1-2
CASSPPGQGAGIYGYTF
TGTGCCAGCTCACCACCGGGACAGGGCGCTGGGATTTATGGCTACACCTTC
>16|TRBV5-1|TRBD2|-|TRBJ2-7
CASSTGLASHYYEQYF
TGCGCCAGCAGCACGGGACTAGCGTCACATTACTACGAGCAGTACTTC
>15|TRBV7-2|-|-|TRBJ2-1
CASSPQPVSYNEQFF
TGTGCCAGCAGCCCCCAGCCCGTCAGTTACAATGAGCAGTTCTTC
>14|TRBV19|TRBD1|-|TRBJ2-7
CASSLQGAVYEQYF
TGTGCCAGCAGCCTTCAGGGGGCAGTCTACGAGCAGTACTTC
>15|TRBV5-1|-|-|TRBJ2-5
CASSHRASGQETQYF
TGCGCCAGCAGCCACCGAGCCTCTGGACAAGAGACCCAGTACTTC
>13|TRBV2|-|-|TRBJ2-5
CASTPGPQETQYF
TGTGCCAGCACCCCCGGGCCTCAAGAGACCCAGTACTTC
>15|TRBV28|-|once|TRBJ2-3
CASSFRGESTDTQYF
TGTGCCAGCAGTTTCAGGGGAGAAAGCACAGATACGCAGTATTTT
>16|TRBV4-1|TRBD2|-|TRBJ2-5
CASSHGGLAGQETQYF
TGCGCCAGCAGCCACGGAGGGCTAGCGGGTCAAGAGACCCAGTACTTC
>12|TRBV28|-|-|TRBJ2-1
CASKGGGDEQFF
TGTGCCAGCAAAGGAGGGGGGGATGAGCAGTTCTTC
>16|TRBV7-9|-|-|TRBJ2-3
CASSPLRGPGTDTQYF
TGTGCCAGCAGCCCTCTCCGGGGCCCGGGAACAGATACGCAGTATTTT
>14|TRBV29-1|-|-|TRBJ2-7
CSANTGSSSYEQYF
TGCAGCGCCAATACAGGGTCCAGCTCCTACGAGCAGTACTTC
>13|TRBV7-2|TRBD1|-|TRBJ2-5
CASSRGQGETQYF
TGTGCCAGCAGCCGGGGACAGGGAGAGACCCAGTACTTC
>17|TRBV11-2|TRBD1|-|TRBJ2-1
CASSERQGSGSYNEQFF
TGTGCCAGCAGCGAACGACAGGGATCAGGCTCCTACAATGAGCAGTTCTTC
>14|TRBV30|-|-|TRBJ1-1
CAWSKKGMDTEAFF
TGTGCCTGGAGTAAAAAGGGTATGGACACTGAAGCTTTCTTT
>14|TRBV7-2|-|-|TRBJ2-4
CASSLANRVDIQYF
TGTGCCAGCAGCTTAGCGAACAGGGTGGACATTCAGTACTTC
>14|TRBV5-1|-|-|TRBJ2-3
CASSLSTYTDTQYF
TGCGCCAGCAGCTTGTCGACATACACAGATACGCAGTATTTT
>13|TRBV28|TRBD2|once|TRBJ2-7
CASGLADPYEQYF
TGTGCCAGCGGTCTAGCGGACCCTTACGAGCAGTACTTC
>13|TRBV18|-|-|TRBJ1-1
CASSPRLDTEAFF
TGTGCCAGCTCACCAAGACTCGACACTGAAGCTTTCTTT
>13|TRBV10-3|-|few|TRBJ1-2
CAIRTEQGVGYTF
TGTGCCATCCGGACGGAACAGGGAGTCGGCTACACCTTC
>18|TRBV11-2|-|-|TRBJ1-4
CASSLGRGPLATNEKLFF
TGTGCCAGCAGCTTAGGGAGGGGCCCCTTAGCAACTAATGAAAAACTGTTTTTT